This T cell receptor beta chain came from a study of blood T cell repertoires in COVID-19. Study summary: Specimens from acute and convalescent COVID-19 originated in the United States, Italy and Spain.

Source study methods: Reference gene primers were amplified, and this amplification served to estimate nucleated cell counts. Here immunoSEQ multiplex PCR was the method, and the copy in TCRdb shows in-frame clones only, minus some. That table is the source of V, J and clone size, and D and trimming were worked out from the DNA. Of a few hundred thousand clones listed, 75% to 90% are singletons. The trim removed 7 bases at V and 8 bases at J, leaving 7 bases unmatched. The CDR3 extends over 12 amino acids. CDR1 is ENHRY and CDR2 is SYGVKD in the germline V gene. The receptor was derived from a woman between 25 and 40 years old with active or convalescent COVID-19. This chain uses TRBV10-3 with TRBJ1-2, with 7 bases matching TRBD1. Sequences were obtained from peripheral blood. The CDR3 spells CAINRQGEGYTF. CDR3 coding DNA: TGTGCCATCAATCGACAGGGTGAGGGCTACACCTTC.